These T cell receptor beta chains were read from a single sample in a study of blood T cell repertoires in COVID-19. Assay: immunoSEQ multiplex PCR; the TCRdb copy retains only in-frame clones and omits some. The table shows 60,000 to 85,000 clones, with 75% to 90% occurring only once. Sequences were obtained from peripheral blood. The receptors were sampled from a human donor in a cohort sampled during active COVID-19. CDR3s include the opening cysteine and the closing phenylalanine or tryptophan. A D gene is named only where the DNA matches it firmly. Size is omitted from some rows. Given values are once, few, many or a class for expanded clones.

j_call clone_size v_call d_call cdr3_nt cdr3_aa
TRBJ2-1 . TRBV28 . TGTGCCAGCAGTTTAGTTTCAGTGAACGTATACAATGAGCAGTTCTTC CASSLVSVNVYNEQFF
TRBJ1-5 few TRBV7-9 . TGTGCCAGCAGCCCTACAGGCCTTAGCAATCAGCCCCAGCATTTT CASSPTGLSNQPQHF
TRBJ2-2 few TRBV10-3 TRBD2 TGTGCCATCAGCGATGATATAGCGGGGGTGGTCCCCGGGGAGCTGTTTTTT CAISDDIAGVVPGELFF
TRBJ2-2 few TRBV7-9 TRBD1 TGTGCCAGCAGCTTTCAACAGGGGGATTTCCCCGGGGAGCTGTTTTTT CASSFQQGDFPGELFF
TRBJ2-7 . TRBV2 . TGTGCCAGCAGGGTACTCAACTACGAGCAGTACTTC CASRVLNYEQYF
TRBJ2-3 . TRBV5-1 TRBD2 TGCGCCAGCAGCTTATCACTAGCGGGGGCAGATACGCAGTATTTT CASSLSLAGADTQYF
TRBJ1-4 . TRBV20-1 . TGCAGTGCTAGTCGGTTGCTGCTTAATGAAAAACTGTTTTTT CSASRLLLNEKLFF
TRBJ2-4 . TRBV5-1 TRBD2 TGCGCCAGCAGCGGGACTAGCGGGAGTAGGGGAAACATTCAGTACTTC CASSGTSGSRGNIQYF
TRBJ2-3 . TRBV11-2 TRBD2 TGTGCCAGCAGCATTACTAGCGGGGAGAGCACAGATACGCAGTATTTT CASSITSGESTDTQYF
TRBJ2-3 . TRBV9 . TGTGCCAGCAGCGTGTATATGGCGGGGAACACAGATACGCAGTATTTT CASSVYMAGNTDTQYF
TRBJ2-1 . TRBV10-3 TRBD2 TGTGCCATCAGTGCGGGGCGGGAGGGATACAATGAGCAGTTCTTC CAISAGREGYNEQFF
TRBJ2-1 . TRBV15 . TGTGCCACCAGGACCCGGGACTCGACTCGTAATGAGCAGTTCTTC CATRTRDSTRNEQFF
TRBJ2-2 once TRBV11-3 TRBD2 TGTGCCAGCAGCTTAGACGGGGGGTTGAGTACCGGGGAGCTGTTTTTT CASSLDGGLSTGELFF
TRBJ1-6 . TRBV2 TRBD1 TGTGCCAGCAGTGGGGACAGAAATTCACCCCTCCACTTT CASSGDRNSPLHF
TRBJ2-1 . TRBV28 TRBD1 TGTGCCAGCAGTTTCAGGCCAGGGGGCATCAGGAATGAGCAGTTCTTC CASSFRPGGIRNEQFF
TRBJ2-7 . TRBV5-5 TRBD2 TGTGCCAGCAGCTTTGCGAGACTAGCGGGGGACGAGCAGTACTTC CASSFARLAGDEQYF
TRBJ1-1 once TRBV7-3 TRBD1 TGTGCCAGCAGCTTAGGACAGGGGGCCACTGAAGCTTTCTTT CASSLGQGATEAFF
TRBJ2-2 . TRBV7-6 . TGTGCCAGCAGCGTCCAGGGGGGCACCGGGGAGCTGTTTTTT CASSVQGGTGELFF
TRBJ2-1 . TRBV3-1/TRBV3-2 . TGTGCCAGCAGCCAAGCGCAGGTTAGCTACAATGAGCAGTTCTTC CASSQAQVSYNEQFF
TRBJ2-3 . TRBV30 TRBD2 TGTGCCCCCCGGGCTGGGAAGCGGGGGTGCACAGATACGCAGTATTTT CAPRAGKRGCTDTQYF
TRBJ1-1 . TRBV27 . TGTGCCAGCAGTATAAAGAACAGGGTGTACACTGAAGCTTTCTTT CASSIKNRVYTEAFF
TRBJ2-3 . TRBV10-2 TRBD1 TGCGCCAGCAGTGGACAGGGGGCATGGGCAGATACGCAGTATTTT CASSGQGAWADTQYF